This TCR beta chain came from a study of cytomegalovirus exposure and HLA in healthy donors. Findings and caveats of the study: Presence/absence analyses rested on an assumption that sequencing depth was roughly uniform across donors. Later analysis placed DRB1 highest and HLA-C lowest in TCR association rates, which differed by HLA locus.

These donors counted as nominally healthy when sampled, but unrecorded immune exposures were likely. PCR was performed using 60 Vbeta and 13 Jbeta primers. Data came from immunoSEQ multiplex PCR; TCRdb stores just in-frame clones and leaves some out. This repertoire shows about 180,000 clones, around 83% found once; its top ten account for approximately 1.2%. V gave up 5 bases and J gave up 5 bases; unmatched junction bases: 7. CDR3 size: 17 residues. Germline CDR1 SGHTA, CDR2 FQGTGA. For this clone: Antigen specificity is unknown.

This receptor was obtained from a girl aged 2 to 10 in good health and CMV-seropositive. The J gene is TRBJ2-3, the V gene TRBV7-3, with TRBD2 matching over 16 bases. Specimen: PBMCs. CDR3 protein: CASSPQGLAGGGDTQYF. CDR3 coding DNA: TGTGCCAGCAGCCCTCAGGGACTAGCGGGGGGGGGAGATACGCAGTATTTT.